Listed here is a single T cell receptor (beta chain). Its antigen is currently not known. The cohort consisted of fewer than 700 healthy bone marrow donors. Cohort members were all nominally healthy when sampled, although unrecorded immune exposures were likely present. The donor was CMV seropositive and was included in the group of 290 or so seropositive cohort members. A peripheral blood sample was collected from each donor, and TCR beta sequencing was performed on peripheral blood mononuclear cells. The Qiagen DNeasy Blood Extraction Kit was used to extract genomic DNA from the blood cell samples. Library generation was performed with the immunoSEQ multiplex PCR assay. The multiplex PCR relied on a mix of 60 forward primers for TCR Vbeta segments and 13 reverse primers for TCR Jbeta segments. The CDR3 region of rearranged TCR beta genes was amplified from genomic DNA with a multiplex PCR assay. The Illumina HiSeq System was used to sequence the amplified TCR beta libraries as 87-base-pair reads. Per the original workflow: A later analysis tallied around 80 million unique TCR beta chains across the roughly 610 repertoires, and some 10 million of those chains were shared by two or more donors. To remove PCR and sequencing errors, raw reads were error-corrected and collapsed into unique sequences using a nearest-neighbor algorithm that merged closely related sequences. CDR3 sequences were aligned to IMGT reference sequences to assign V, D and J gene segments. For a sequence to be retained, at least a six-nucleotide match to both a V gene segment and a J gene segment was required. A rearrangement counted as productive if the CDR3 had no stop codons and remained in frame with V and J, and every other rearrangement counted as non-productive. CDR3 was defined by IMGT convention, running from the second conserved V-encoded cysteine to the conserved J-encoded phenylalanine. In an earlier analysis of more than 550 of the donors, sequences lacking an unambiguous match to a single V gene segment were excluded. An earlier analysis of 587 of the donors classified V segments as functional when productive rearrangements were above 56.7% and as segregating when the standard deviation between donors was above 5%. To diagnose cytomegalovirus status from the catalog of TCR beta chain sequences, a statistical classification framework was built. A later analysis assigned V and J genes by comparing TCR nucleotide sequences with IMGT/GENE-DB human TR gene sequences. In a later analysis, CDR3 sequences and most-parsimonious VDJ recombination scenarios were assigned using the TCRdist pipeline. In a later analysis, each TCR beta chain was defined by its CDR3 amino acid sequence together with its V-gene family, and reads without a unique V-gene family were excluded. To address suspected cross-contamination and a sequencing artifact, a later analysis removed a few hundred highly shared, low-generation-probability nucleotide sequences. For each public chain, a later analysis derived a clonal expansion index from normalized ranks of inferred template counts within each repertoire. A later analysis computed generation probabilities with a VDJ recombination model fitted to out-of-frame rearrangements, and checked the results against IGoR. Hypergeometric tests were used in a later analysis to score TCR-TCR, TCR-HLA and TCR-CMV co-occurrence, with a repertoire-size bias correction applied to the TCR pairs. In a later analysis, false discovery rates were estimated by permuting HLA or CMV assignments 20 times. In a later analysis, co-occurring TCRs were grouped using DBSCAN, and TCRdist sequence similarity was added for clustering within HLA-allele-positive subsets. Repertoires with fewer than 30,000 or more than 120,000 public chains, plus five repertoires with anomalous nucleotide sharing, were excluded from co-occurrence clustering. In TCRdb, the immuneACCESS table is reduced to in-frame sequences with V and J assigned. These tables do not hold every clone; where another copy was compared, an unresolved V gene accounts for under half, and the others remain unexplained. V, J and clone size reflect that table, while D and trimming were determined from the DNA. The sample's table lists a count of approximately 210,000 clones. Over 0.75% of the sample rests with the top ten.

V lost 4 bases and J lost 7 bases; the stretch between them is 10 bases long. The CDR3 runs 12 amino acids, cysteine and phenylalanine included. The DNA shown is the 36-base CDR3, in frame from base 1. From the germline V gene, CDR1 is SGHNT and CDR2 is YENEEA. The sample comes from a study of cytomegalovirus exposure and HLA in healthy donors (dated by TCRdb to 2016 to 2017). About the full investigation: According to an earlier analysis of several hundred of the donors, some 180 million T cells yielded 117 million unique TCR beta sequences and about 280 Gb of sequence data. An early release that covered about 640 HLA-typed donors contained 300 to 350 gigabases of sequencing data and tens of millions of unique TCR sequences. Of the approximately 400 genotyped donors, over 70% fell in the genetic ancestry cluster associated with self-reported Caucasian donors. The study aimed to test whether signatures of past pathogen exposure could be identified by cataloging public T cell receptors. Using immunosequencing, the study profiled T cell repertoires from fewer than 850 subjects and related those repertoires to cytomegalovirus serostatus. A separate validation cohort of roughly 130 different subjects was used in addition to the 666-subject first cohort. To predict cytomegalovirus infection status, the study brought together high-throughput TCR immunosequencing, statistical association of individual TCRs with disease status, and machine learning. A later analysis re-examined previously published TCR beta repertoires from several hundred donors and added high-resolution HLA genotyping to investigate patterns of TCR occurrence. The later analysis used no new phenotypic data to find candidate immune exposures, relying instead on TCR beta sequences and their occurrence across donors. To decide whether each TCR beta V gene segment behaved as functional or pseudogenic, an earlier analysis of fewer than 750 of the donors relied on high-throughput TCR beta sequencing. Donor age, sex, ethnicity and CMV serostatus were collected together with the repertoire data. A later genetic analysis took genome-wide SNP genotypes for about three fifths of the 666 donors and used that subset as a discovery cohort. Every repertoire in the discovery cohort had been generated on one and the same sequencing platform. Both class I and class II loci were covered by HLA typing, at four-digit resolution. Typing coverage varied by locus: roughly 629-630 donors for A, B, C, DRB1 and DQB1; approximately 500 for DQA1; around 570 for DPA1; about 450 for DPB1. Roughly 5 DR-DQ haplotypes were handled as single units for association and clustering, since linkage in the cohort was strong. Among a few hundred genotyped donors of the cohort, an average of about 240,000 unique TCR beta nucleotide sequences were sequenced per donor, roughly a sixth of them non-productive. Findings and caveats that apply to the study as a whole: A total of 150 to 200 TCR beta chains were listed by the study as associated with cytomegalovirus. Presence/absence analyses assumed roughly uniform sequencing depth across donors, an assumption that may not hold. A few of the identified cytomegalovirus-associated TCR beta chains were confirmed in vitro to be specific for cytomegalovirus antigens. In a later analysis, some 18,000 TCR beta sequences were associated with specific HLA alleles at a false discovery rate of 0.05. A later analysis found that most CMV-associated TCR beta chains appeared HLA-restricted, with HLA associations seemingly driven largely by CMV exposure. A further reported finding was that TCR beta sequences accurately predicted the HLA-A and HLA-B alleles for most subjects in the first cohort. An earlier analysis of around 540 of the donors showed that most TCR beta V segments appeared in productive rearrangements either about 87% or about 30% of the time, which broadly matched IMGT annotations. V-gene and J-gene trimming of TCR beta chains was associated with a missense DCLRE1C variant in a later genetic analysis, and the association was replicated in an independent cohort. Because HLA typing was missing for some donors at each locus, association tests included only the typed subset. Strong co-occurrence of HLA alleles, especially DR and DQ, made assigning TCR associations to individual alleles difficult. Several of the top co-occurrence clusters appeared to be linked to parvovirus B19, influenza, CMV and Epstein-Barr virus, according to a later analysis. Cytomegalovirus status was reported to be diagnosed by the classifier with high specificity and sensitivity in both the original and validation cohorts. Linkage disequilibrium might explain the correlated functional status among segregating V segments, but an unknown experimental factor could not be excluded. According to a later genetic analysis, donors in an Asian-associated ancestry cluster had fewer N-insertions in productive TCRs than the approximately 630-donor mean. Because the 87-base-pair reads could not distinguish some IMGT-functional V segments, including TRBV6-2 and TRBV6-3, those segments were excluded. Because counts were too low, about 18 rarely observed V segments, including chromosome 9 orphons, were left out of the earlier analysis of over 550 of the donors. Most TCR sequences were observed very rarely across donors, whereas some public TCRs were present in many individuals. The sequencing pipeline was judged likely to have produced a cluster of highly shared sequence variants as a technical artifact. In this cohort, only TCR beta chains were sequenced, and detectable features were limited by the absence of alpha or paired-chain data. Immune exposure information for the cohort was limited to CMV serostatus. A later analysis found that TCR association rates varied across HLA loci, with DRB1 alleles showing the most associated TCRs and HLA-C alleles the fewest. The authors suggested that the approach could potentially be extended to other disease states and immunological phenotypes. A later analysis found that HLA-associated TCR beta chains were more clonally expanded and had lower generation probabilities than equally common non-associated chains.

Sequenced sample: PBMCs. The sequence was collected from a woman aged 25-40 years in good health and CMV-seropositive. Recombination connected TRBV11-3 to TRBJ2-5; D gene: possibly TRBD1, on 6 matching bases. The CDR3 has the sequence CASSSRGGTQYF. The DNA reads TGTGCCAGCAGCTCCCGAGGGGGGACCCAGTACTTC.